The text below deals with one TCR beta chain. The antigen is unknown. The data derive from a study of T cell repertoires in cytomegalovirus infection. Germline loops: CDR1 SGHTA, CDR2 FQGNSA. This CDR3 is built from 16 residues. V lost 4 bases to trimming and J lost 2 bases; unmatched junction nucleotides: 9. TCRdb called the reads again in MiXCR, with one record for every CDR3 protein. The sample holds under 500,000 distinct CDR3 sequences; more than 40% are singletons and the top ten take about 41%. This receptor was obtained from a human donor in good health (CMV status not recorded). Some clones in this sample may be carry-over from other donors' samples. The rearrangement uses TRBV7-2 and TRBJ2-7; TRBD2 matches 9 bases. The sequences come from cultured PBMCs, collected from culture after CMV antigen stimulation. Written as DNA, the CDR3 is TGTGCCAGCAGCTCCGCGGCGGGAGGGGTCGCCTACGAGCAGTACTTC. Protein sequence: CASSSAAGGVAYEQYF.